These 15 T cell receptor beta chains originate from one sample sequenced in a study of CD8 T cells in acute hepatitis C reinfection. Described time point: naive CD8 control sorted from an acute-time-point sample. Here immunoSEQ multiplex PCR was the method, and the copy in TCRdb shows in-frame clones only, minus some. The repertoire includes about 38,000 clones, 80% to 90% of them detected once, and approximately 11% sits in the top ten. Sequenced material: naive CD8+ T cells from PBMCs. The receptors were sampled from a woman aged 18-29 years who spontaneously cleared hepatitis C infection.

The genes are TRBV7-2 and TRBJ2-2; D uncertain. Germline values: CDR1 SGHTA, CDR2 FQGNSA. CDR3 length equals 14 residues. V was cut by 5 bases and J by 3 bases, with 10 bases left in between. The CDR3 here is CASSPADDTGELFF. The CDR3 nucleotides read TGTGCCAGCAGCCCGGCAGACGACACCGGGGAGCTGTTTTTT.

The chain links TRBV6-6 to TRBJ2-2; 7 bases agree with TRBD1. The junction had 3 bases not matched to a gene; V was cut back by 2 bases and J by 0 bases. Germline V gene lookup returns CDR1 MNHNY and CDR2 SVGAGI (reference sequence). The CDR3 contains 16 residues. The CDR3 sequence is CASSYLTGANTGELFF. CDR3 DNA: TGTGCCAGCAGTTACCTTACAGGGGCGAACACCGGGGAGCTGTTTTTT.

The chain joins TRBV11-3 to TRBJ2-1, with 13 bases lining up with TRBD2. J was trimmed by 5 bases and V by 0 bases; bases with no gene match: 1. Germline V gives CDR1 SGHNT, CDR2 YENEEA. The CDR3 has 16 residues. This CDR3 reads CASSLELAGGNNEQFF. For the CDR3, the DNA is TGTGCCAGCAGCTTAGAACTAGCGGGAGGGAACAATGAGCAGTTCTTC.

This clone was seen a single time. The chain couples TRBV6-1 to TRBJ2-3, with 7 bases that match TRBD2. J gave up 2 bases and V 2 bases, and 16 bases lay outside the gene matches. The CDR3 runs 19 residues. The germline CDR1 and CDR2 sequences are MNHNS and SASEGT. Here the CDR3 reads CASSEWLVVSGTYTDTQYF. The DNA of the CDR3 is TGTGCCAGCAGTGAATGGTTAGTTGTCAGCGGGACTTACACAGATACGCAGTATTTT.

This chain links TRBV7-6 with TRBJ2-7; 8 nucleotides line up with TRBD1. V gave up 5 bases and J gave up 3 bases; unmatched junction bases: 12. This CDR3 region has 16 residues. Germline-derived CDR1 and CDR2 are SGHVS and FNYEAQ. The CDR3 sequence: CASSPMTGVRLYEQYF. The CDR3 DNA follows: TGTGCCAGCAGCCCGATGACAGGGGTAAGGCTCTACGAGCAGTACTTC.

This clone was seen once. The V gene is TRBV6-1, the J gene TRBJ2-1, with a tentative D call TRBD1 (6 bases). V dropped 7 bases and J dropped 8 bases, with 12 bases sitting between them. The CDR3 is 12 amino acids. In germline, CDR1 is MNHNS, CDR2 SASEGT. DNA of the CDR3: TGTGCCAGCACAGGGGCAATTCATGAGCAGTTCTTC. Protein sequence: CASTGAIHEQFF.

In its sample, this clone was seen a few times. The chain has TRBV9 and TRBJ1-1; D is uncertain. V was shortened by 0 bases and J by 2 bases, with 5 bases between the two germline ends. The germline V gene has CDR1 SGDLS and CDR2 YYNGEE. The CDR3 extends over 13 amino acids. The CDR3 coding sequence is TGTGCCAGCAGCGTAGAGGGAAACACTGAAGCTTTCTTT. Amino acid sequence: CASSVEGNTEAFF.

This clone showed up just once. DNA of the CDR3: TGTGCCAGCAGTGGGAGTCCGGGGGCCAACGTCCTGACTTTC. It specifies CASSGSPGANVLTF. The rearrangement joins TRBV27 to TRBJ2-6, with D perhaps matching TRBD2 (5 bases). CDR3 length: 14 amino acids. Trimming removed 5 bases from V and 4 bases from J, with 9 bases in between. Germline assignment: CDR1 MNHEY and CDR2 SMNVEV (reference sequence).

This chain uses TRBV27 with TRBJ1-4; unclear D gene. V shed 2 bases and J shed 7 bases, with 8 bases lying between them. The CDR3 is 13 residues long. The V gene's germline CDR1 is MNHEY and CDR2 SMNVEV (reference sequence). This CDR3 reads CASSLGLTEKLFF. In nucleotides, the CDR3 is TGTGCCAGCAGTTTAGGACTTACTGAAAAACTGTTTTTT.

This clone showed up just a few times. This chain joins TRBV11-3 and TRBJ1-3; a weak D match, TRBD1 (5 bases). The CDR3 totals 17 residues. Trimming took off 6 bases at V and 4 bases at J, with 22 bases between the two ends. Germline lookup yields CDR1 SGHNT and CDR2 YENEEA. DNA of the CDR3: TGTGCCAGCAGTTTGGGGGGGGATAGTAAAGCCGGAAACACCATATATTTT. Its protein product is CASSLGGDSKAGNTIYF.

The chain joins TRBV6-1 to TRBJ2-7, with 11 bases lining up with TRBD2. This CDR3 has 15 residues. Germline CDR1 and CDR2: MNHNS and SASEGT. V trimming: 6 bases; J trimming: 0 bases; junction bases outside the gene matches: 4. CDR3 residues: CASSLLAGDSYEQYF. The CDR3 coding sequence is TGTGCCAGCAGCTTACTAGCGGGAGACTCCTACGAGCAGTACTTC.

This sequence joins TRBV27 and TRBJ2-7; 7 nucleotides match TRBD1. The CDR3 is 12 amino acids. The junction had 3 bases not matched to a gene; V was cut back by 8 bases and J by 2 bases. Germline-derived CDR1 and CDR2 are MNHEY and SMNVEV (reference sequence). Here the CDR3 DNA reads TGTGCCAGCTGGGACAGCGCCTACGAGCAGTACTTC. It specifies CASWDSAYEQYF.

CDR3: CATSYQPLVANTEAFF. The CDR3 coding sequence is TGTGCCACCAGCTATCAACCGCTGGTTGCTAACACTGAAGCTTTCTTT. The V and J genes are TRBV15 and TRBJ1-1; no clear D gene. CDR1 and CDR2 from the germline V gene are LNHNV and YYDKDF (reference sequence). V dropped 5 bases and J dropped 2 bases, with 18 bases sitting between them. CDR3 length: 16 amino acids.

This chain joins TRBV7-9 and TRBJ1-4; possible D gene TRBD1, 6 bases. Germline lookup yields CDR1 SEHNR and CDR2 FQNEAQ (reference sequence). Trimming shortened V by 5 bases and J by 8 bases, and 18 bases separated the two germline ends. The CDR3 is made up of 15 amino acids. The CDR3 nucleotides read TGTGCCAGCAGCCCATCGGGGGGGCGAGCCGAAAAACTGTTTTTT. Protein sequence: CASSPSGGRAEKLFF. Based on the CDR3 plus reference TRBV7-9 and TRBJ1-4, the full variable domain is DTGVSQNPRHKITKRGQNVTFRCDPISEHNRLYWYRQTLGQGPEFLTYFQNEAQLEKSRLLSDRFSAERPKGSFSTLEIQRTEQGDSAMYLCASSPSGGRAEKLFFGSGTQLSVL.

The V gene is TRBV4-2, the J gene TRBJ2-3, with 7 bases lining up with TRBD2. V was clipped by 8 bases and J by 5 bases; unmatched bases: 7. The CDR3 consists of 13 residues. Per germline, CDR1 LGHNA and CDR2 YNFKEQ. The CDR3 DNA reads as TGTGCCAGCGTCCCTCCGGGGGGAGATACGCAGTATTTT. It codes for CASVPPGGDTQYF.